A single sample gave rise to the 9 T cell receptor beta chains below, sequenced in a study of T cells in Graves' hyperthyroidism and ophthalmopathy (dated 2019 in TCRdb). Library preparation was by multiplex PCR. The sequencing machine was an Illumina HiSeq 2000. The TCR beta CDR3 regions were amplified from RNA transcripts. The TCR CDR3 was subjected to a first round of RT-PCR using the HTBI primer set and the Qiagen OneStep RT-PCR kit. TCRdb handled the public reads itself, with Q25 trimming in fastp and clone calling in MiXCR, and kept productive beta chains. Rows are unified per CDR3 protein, each entry keeping the most common DNA and genes. Here the sample has a few hundred thousand distinct CDR3 sequences; 15% to 20% occur a single time. The top ten clones comprise roughly 3.5% of the sample. The specimen was blood. The source of these receptors is a woman under 30 with Graves' hyperthyroidism.

In its sample, this clonotype was seen many times. V gene TRBV20-1 combines with J gene TRBJ2-2; 7 nucleotides line up with TRBD2. Losses at the gene ends were 3 bases for V and 4 bases for J; bases not matched to a gene: 2. The CDR3 covers 13 residues. Germline V gives CDR1 DFQATT, CDR2 SNEGSKA (reference sequence). The chain's CDR3 is CSASREGTGELFF. CDR3 DNA sequence: TGCAGTGCTAGTAGGGAGGGCACCGGGGAGCTGTTTTTT.

In its sample, this clonotype was seen many times. The chain is built from TRBV7-9 and TRBJ2-7; no clear D. The CDR3 length is 12 residues. Trimming pared 4 bases from V and 4 bases from J, leaving 8 bases between. The germline V gene encodes CDR1 SEHNR and CDR2 FQNEAQ (reference sequence). The CDR3 bases are TGTGCCAGCAGCTACGAGAGGTACGAGCAGTACTTC. Translating it yields CASSYERYEQYF.

As concerns this clonotype: Being one base from a much bigger clone, this may be a read error. V gene TRBV5-1 combines with J gene TRBJ2-2; D is perhaps TRBD1 (6 bases). The length of the CDR3 is 14 residues. Germline CDR1 reads SGHRS; CDR2 reads YFSETQ. Trimming cost V 9 bases and J 5 bases, with 17 bases left between them. The CDR3 protein is CAIRLTGFTGELFF. The DNA of the CDR3 is TGCGCCATCAGGCTGACAGGCTTTACCGGGGAGCTGTTTTTT.

The chain is built from TRBV9 and TRBJ2-2; the D is unclear. CDR3 size: 14 residues. Trimming cost V 4 bases and J 1 base, with 8 bases left between them. From germline, CDR1 is SGDLS and CDR2 YYNGEE. The CDR3 nucleotides read TGTGCCAGCAGCTCAGATGTGAACACCGGGGAGCTGTTTTTT. Translation gives CASSSDVNTGELFF.

This clonotype showed up many times. The gene calls are TRBV28 and TRBJ1-2; the D is unclear. Germline V gene lookup returns CDR1 MDHEN and CDR2 SYDVKM. Trimming pared 7 bases from V and 5 bases from J, leaving 14 bases between. The CDR3 is 13 amino acids. In DNA form, the CDR3 reads TGTGCCAGCAAAGGGCCATATTTATATGGCTACACCTTC. This sequence encodes CASKGPYLYGYTF.

This clonotype was seen many times. This rearrangement joins TRBV20-1 to TRBJ2-5, with 7 bases that match TRBD2. Per germline, CDR1 DFQATT and CDR2 SNEGSKA (reference sequence). V shed 0 bases and J 6 bases; nucleotides not matched to a gene: 10. This CDR3 has 15 amino acids. Written as DNA, the CDR3 is TGCAGTGCTAGAGAAACCCTACTAGCGTTGAAGACCCAGTACTTC. Residues: CSARETLLALKTQYF.

This clonotype was observed at least ten times. The chain recombines TRBV6-1 with TRBJ2-7; D is perhaps TRBD1 or TRBD2 (6 bases each). This CDR3 contains 13 residues. Germline V gene lookup returns CDR1 MNHNS and CDR2 SASEGT. The V end lost 7 bases, the J end lost 3 bases, and 13 bases lay between the germline ends. The CDR3 protein is CASTRDKLYEQYF. The CDR3 nucleotides read TGTGCCAGCACGCGGGACAAACTCTACGAGCAGTACTTC.

This clonotype was recorded many times. The V gene is TRBV27, the J gene TRBJ2-7; possibly TRBD1 for D (6 bases). CDR3 length: 14 residues. Germline-derived CDR1 and CDR2 are MNHEY and SMNVEV (reference sequence). Trimming took 5 bases from V and 4 from J, leaving 15 bases between them. The CDR3 region has the DNA TGTGCCAGCAGTCCAACGGACAGCCAATACGAGCAGTACTTC. The encoded protein is CASSPTDSQYEQYF.

This clonotype has just a few counts. The chain recombines TRBV11-2 with TRBJ1-1; TRBD1 agrees at 7 bases. Germline CDR1 and CDR2: SGHAT and FQNNGV. Trimming cost V 5 bases and J 7 bases; bases outside gene matches: 7. The CDR3 has 13 amino acids. The CDR3 DNA follows: TGTGCCAGCAGCCTAGGGGGCCACAGTGAAGCTTTCTTT. Its translation: CASSLGGHSEAFF.